Each of the 25 T cell receptor beta chains below was sequenced from the same sample in a study of blood T cell repertoires in COVID-19. The protocol was immunoSEQ multiplex PCR, while the TCRdb copy is restricted to in-frame clones and leaves out a portion. The profile shows more than 350,000 clones, 70% to 90% of them singletons. The source material was PBMCs or T cells enriched from blood (not recorded which). Source of these receptors: a woman aged 18-29 years who had been exposed to COVID-19.

The chain uses TRBV2 and TRBJ2-7; D call uncertain. The length of the CDR3 is 15 residues. In germline, CDR1 is SNHLY, CDR2 FYNNEI. V was cut by 6 bases and J by 9 bases, with 24 bases left in between. The CDR3 DNA follows: TGTGCCAGCAGGGTTGAGTTGACCGGTGGAGACCGGCAGTACTTC. As protein: CASRVELTGGDRQYF.

The genes are TRBV9 and TRBJ2-5, with TRBD2 matching over 8 bases. Germline values: CDR1 SGDLS, CDR2 YYNGEE. The V segment lost 4 bases and the J segment 5 bases; nucleotides outside the gene matches: 7. The CDR3 length is 14 residues. The CDR3 region is CASSMTPGGETQYF. The CDR3 nucleotides read TGTGCCAGCAGCATGACCCCGGGGGGGGAGACCCAGTACTTC.

This sequence joins TRBV6-4 and TRBJ1-2, with 7 positions matching TRBD1. CDR3 length: 15 amino acids. V was pared by 7 bases and J by 0 bases, with 8 bases of the junction left unmatched. The germline CDR1 and CDR2 sequences are MRHNA and SNTAGT. The CDR3: CASIRGTSPNYGYTF. For the CDR3, the DNA is TGTGCCAGCATCAGGGGGACTTCTCCTAACTATGGCTACACCTTC.

The table lists this clone with a count of one. This chain connects TRBV25-1 to TRBJ2-5; no clear D. Germline V gene sequence: CDR1 MGHDK, CDR2 SYGVNS. The CDR3 extends over 12 amino acids. V was pared by 7 bases and J by 0 bases, with 6 bases between. In DNA form, the CDR3 reads TGTGCCAGCATCAGCGACCAAGAGACCCAGTACTTC. This encodes CASISDQETQYF.

The chain couples TRBV15 to TRBJ2-3; D may be TRBD2 (7 bases). The germline CDR1 and CDR2 sequences are LNHNV and YYDKDF (reference sequence). V was pared by 4 bases and J by 1 base, with 15 bases between. The CDR3 is 16 amino acids. CDR3 in DNA: TGTGCCACCAGCACTCGGGGGGACATGGGCACAGATACGCAGTATTTT. Translating gives CATSTRGDMGTDTQYF.

The chain recombines TRBV19 with TRBJ1-2, with 9 bases identical to TRBD1. The CDR3 is 16 residues long. The germline V gene encodes CDR1 LNHDA and CDR2 SQIVND (reference sequence). Trimming removed 6 bases from V and 2 bases from J; junction bases left unmatched: 10. CDR3 sequence reads: CASSKGQGRGNYGYTF. CDR3 bases: TGTGCCAGTAGCAAGGGACAGGGAAGAGGGAACTATGGCTACACCTTC.

The chain combines TRBV25-1 with TRBJ2-7; weak D call: TRBD2 (6 bases). The germline V gene has CDR1 MGHDK and CDR2 SYGVNS. The V and J ends lost 4 bases and 4 bases respectively, with 8 bases between them. The CDR3 spans 12 residues. The CDR3 protein is CASSALAYEQYF. DNA of the CDR3: TGTGCCAGCAGTGCACTAGCTTACGAGCAGTACTTC.

The chain carries TRBV20-1 and TRBJ1-2, with D unresolved. The CDR3 covers 10 residues. Deletions cut 6 bases from V and 3 bases from J, with 5 bases between. The germline CDR1 and CDR2 sequences are DFQATT and SNEGSKA (reference sequence). The DNA of the CDR3 is TGCAGTGCCCCTTACTATGGCTACACCTTC. It translates to CSAPYYGYTF.

This clone was recorded only once. J is TRBJ2-7 and V is TRBV18, with TRBD1 as a possible D gene (6 bases). This CDR3 spans 13 amino acids. CDR1 is KGHSH, CDR2 LQKENI, per germline. V dropped 5 bases and J dropped 3 bases, with 11 bases sitting between them. CDR3 loop: CASSEGRGYEQYF. For the CDR3, the DNA is TGTGCCAGCTCAGAGGGCAGGGGCTACGAGCAGTACTTC.

The chain carries TRBV14 and TRBJ1-4, with D unclear. V was clipped by 10 bases and J by 8 bases, with 14 bases between them. Germline CDR1 is SGHDN and CDR2 is FVKESK. The CDR3 extends over 12 amino acids. The CDR3 coding sequence is TGTGCCAATCCGAGGAGTTGGGAAAAACTGTTTTTT. Its protein is CANPRSWEKLFF.

The chain joins TRBV10-1 to TRBJ2-3; 10 bases fit TRBD2. This CDR3 spans 17 amino acids. CDR1 is WNHNN, CDR2 SYGVQD, per germline (reference sequence). The V segment lost 1 base and the J segment 4 bases; nucleotides outside the gene matches: 8. CDR3 DNA: TGCGCCAGCAGTGAGTTAACTAGCGGGATTGACCCAGATACGCAGTATTTT. Protein sequence: CASSELTSGIDPDTQYF.

The chain links TRBV4-3 to TRBJ1-2, with 7 bases fitting TRBD1. V shed 3 bases and J 8 bases; nucleotides not matched to a gene: 9. Germline V gene lookup returns CDR1 LGHNA and CDR2 YSLEER. The CDR3 has 14 amino acids. CDR3 region: CASSQAGGLGGYTF. The CDR3, as DNA: TGCGCCAGCAGCCAGGCAGGGGGTTTGGGCGGCTACACCTTC.

The chain employs TRBV29-1 and TRBJ1-4; a possible D gene is TRBD1 (5 bases). This CDR3 spans 17 amino acids. V was pared by 4 bases and J by 7 bases, with 25 bases between. CDR1 SQVTM and CDR2 ANQGSEA come from the germline V gene. In nucleotides, the CDR3 is TGCAGCGTTGGGGGCTCGGGGTCGGGGGTAGGCGGTGAAAAACTGTTTTTT. It codes for CSVGGSGSGVGGEKLFF.

The chain uses TRBV11-2 and TRBJ2-7; TRBD1 agrees at 11 bases. CDR1 and CDR2 (germline): SGHAT, FQNNGV. The CDR3 is 15 amino acids. The V segment lost 2 bases and the J segment 7 bases; nucleotides outside the gene matches: 7. CDR3 residues: CASSLLGTGGREQYF. In DNA form, the CDR3 reads TGTGCCAGCAGCTTACTCGGGACAGGGGGGCGAGAGCAGTACTTC.

The rearrangement links TRBV19 to TRBJ2-1; TRBD2 matches 14 bases. The CDR3 has 18 residues. Germline trimming cut 5 bases from V and 0 bases from J; bases unmatched to any gene: 6. Germline loops: CDR1 LNHDA, CDR2 SQIVND (reference sequence). This chain's CDR3 is CASSPGLAGDSSYNEQFF. CDR3 bases: TGTGCCAGTAGTCCGGGACTAGCGGGGGACTCCTCCTACAATGAGCAGTTCTTC.

This chain connects TRBV5-4 to TRBJ1-3; D is perhaps TRBD1 (6 bases). This CDR3 comprises 14 residues. V was shortened by 2 bases and J by 7 bases, with 13 bases between the two germline ends. Germline V CDR1 and CDR2: SGHNT, YYREEE (reference sequence). The CDR3 here is CASSFSGQPNTIYF. The CDR3 DNA reads TGTGCCAGCAGCTTTTCCGGACAGCCGAACACCATATATTTT.

The chain recombines TRBV9 with TRBJ1-1; D possibly corresponds to TRBD1 (5 bases). Germline assignment: CDR1 SGDLS and CDR2 YYNGEE. V was clipped by 3 bases and J by 1 base, with 22 bases between them. The CDR3 covers 18 residues. CDR3 sequence: CASSEMSPGLPSNTEAFF. The CDR3 DNA follows: TGTGCCAGCAGCGAGATGAGCCCAGGGCTGCCATCGAACACTGAAGCTTTCTTT.

The chain couples TRBV5-5 to TRBJ1-1, with D tentatively TRBD1 (5 bases). The germline V and J ends were trimmed by 6 bases and 5 bases, with 14 bases remaining between them. The germline CDR1 and CDR2 sequences are SGHKS and YYEKEE (reference sequence). The CDR3 has 13 residues. CDR3 coding DNA: TGTGCCAGCACCGGGGGTCTTTTGACTGAAGCTTTCTTT. Translation gives CASTGGLLTEAFF. The complete variable domain, with remaining parts taken from reference TRBV5-5 and TRBJ1-1, reads DAGVTQSPTHLIKTRGQQVTLRCSPISGHKSVSWYQQVLGQGPQFIFQYYEKEERGRGNFPDRFSARQFPNYSSELNVNALLLGDSALYLCASTGGLLTEAFFGQGTRLTVV.

This sequence joins TRBV7-3 and TRBJ1-1, with D unresolved. Deletions cut 3 bases from V and 1 base from J, with 3 bases between. The length of the CDR3 is 12 residues. Germline loops: CDR1 SGHTA, CDR2 FQGTGA. In DNA, the CDR3 is TGTGCCAGCAGCTTCGGGAACACTGAAGCTTTCTTT. It translates to CASSFGNTEAFF.

The chain employs TRBV9 and TRBJ2-3; 8 bases map to TRBD1. The CDR3 has 15 amino acids. Trimming cost V 4 bases and J 4 bases; bases outside gene matches: 8. CDR1 SGDLS and CDR2 YYNGEE come from the germline V gene. CDR3 bases: TGTGCCAGCAGCAGAGCCGGGACAGGATCAGATACGCAGTATTTT. Its translation is CASSRAGTGSDTQYF.

The genes are TRBV5-1 and TRBJ1-1; TRBD1 matches 7 bases. The CDR3 loop spans 14 amino acids. Germline CDR1 and CDR2: SGHRS and YFSETQ. J lost 4 bases, V lost 4 bases, and 7 bases had no gene match. The CDR3 region is CASSVGTAITEAFF. The CDR3 bases are TGCGCCAGCAGCGTAGGGACAGCAATCACTGAAGCTTTCTTT.

This chain joins TRBV7-8 and TRBJ2-1; 7 positions match TRBD1. This CDR3 is built from 12 residues. With 5 bases clipped from V and 11 bases from J, the junction kept 6 bases outside the gene matches. Germline lookup yields CDR1 SGHVS and CDR2 FQNEAQ. CDR3 sequence: CASSTEQGQQFF. CDR3 nucleotides: TGTGCCAGCAGCACCGAACAGGGGCAGCAGTTCTTC.

A few counts support this clone. V is TRBV4-1 and J is TRBJ1-6; 7 bases are a match to TRBD1. V shed 0 bases, J shed 7 bases, and the junction held 9 bases outside the gene matches. Germline V CDR1 and CDR2: MGHRA, YSYEKL. The CDR3 covers 17 residues. The CDR3 loop is CASSQESTGFGNSPLHF. Written as DNA, the CDR3 is TGCGCCAGCAGCCAAGAGTCGACAGGGTTCGGAAATTCACCCCTCCACTTT.

The chain joins TRBV15 to TRBJ2-4; 11 positions agree with TRBD1. The CDR3 has 19 amino acids. The junction had 10 bases not matched to a gene; V was cut back by 1 base and J by 2 bases. Germline CDR1 and CDR2: LNHNV and YYDKDF (reference sequence). For the CDR3, the DNA is TGTGCCACCAGCAGAGGCGGTGGACAGGGGGCTTTGTCCAAAAACATTCAGTACTTC. Protein sequence: CATSRGGGQGALSKNIQYF.

DNA for the CDR3: TGTGCCAGCAGTTTGTGGACAGGGAGTAATTCACCCCTCCACTTT. This encodes CASSLWTGSNSPLHF. This chain joins TRBV27 and TRBJ1-6; 8 positions agree with TRBD1. V gave up 3 bases and J gave up 6 bases; unmatched junction bases: 4. CDR1 MNHEY and CDR2 SMNVEV come from the germline V gene (reference sequence). The CDR3 length is 15 residues.